A selection of T cell receptor beta chains follows, all from one sample in a study of graft-versus-host responses after intestinal transplantation. Their antigens remain unidentified. TCRdb's copy holds only in-frame clones and misses some; the assay was immunoSEQ multiplex PCR. The data show about 150,000 clones, around 90% seen once. Material: unstimulated CD4+ T cells sorted from spleen or lymph node cells, obtained before intestinal transplant. These receptors all stem from a human donor who received an intestinal transplant. The conserved cysteine and the conserved F or W are not part of the CDR3 here. The order of the fields is V gene, J gene, D gene, CDR3 protein. D genes are given only for firm matches.

TRBV30	TRBJ1-2	-	AWTSGSYGYT
TRBV5-6	TRBJ2-7	TRBD2	ASSPGGGLRQY
TRBV11-2	TRBJ2-6	-	ASSLVSSSGANVLT
TRBV6-1	-	-	ASSEQGLVDEQY
TRBV25-1	TRBJ1-3	-	ASSERHSGNTIY
TRBV11-2	TRBJ2-7	-	ASSLDQTRLGQY
TRBV5-6	TRBJ1-3	-	ASSWATGTGNTIY
TRBV2	TRBJ2-7	TRBD2	ASSWGVTSGRAAVQY
TRBV11-2	TRBJ2-1	TRBD2	ASSTRLLAGGGFEQF
TRBV18	TRBJ2-1	TRBD2	ASSPRSGSGNEQF
TRBV6-5	TRBJ1-1	TRBD1	ASRTGGGNTEAF
TRBV27	TRBJ1-3	-	ASSLWGTGNTIY
TRBV7-8	TRBJ2-7	TRBD1	ASSSRTGFSYEQY
TRBV27	TRBJ2-6	TRBD1	ASLSTVTGVGANVLT
TRBV18	TRBJ2-1	TRBD2	ASSPGLAGVF
TRBV6-1	TRBJ2-5	TRBD1	ASSGRDRQETQY
TRBV7-2	TRBJ1-5	-	ASSLAARGGNQPQH
TRBV6-5	TRBJ1-1	TRBD1	ASSRTRQGWSEAF
TRBV6-1	TRBJ2-7	TRBD2	ASSPSGGGYEQY
TRBV29-1	TRBJ2-7	TRBD2	SASGLSYEQY
TRBV7-9	TRBJ1-2	-	AIQQSDYGYT
TRBV6-1	TRBJ2-5	TRBD2	ASSPLAGGKETQY